The clone carrying this T cell receptor beta chain was picked up one time. Its antigen is unidentified. RNA served as the template for amplifying TCR beta CDR3 regions. The first round was an RT-PCR with HTBI primers, and the second round was a multiplex PCR. MiXCR, applied by TCRdb to the multiplex PCR reads, yields one record per CDR3 protein. The table shows a few hundred thousand distinct CDR3 sequences, with approximately 37% occurring only once. This record belongs to a study of Graves' ophthalmopathy and Graves' hyperthyroidism. Overall study results and limits: Most thyroid clonotypes expanded beyond 0.001 frequency were also found in blood. The model achieved 55% to 71% sensitivity and approximately 74% specificity for ophthalmopathy progression.

Recruitment covered hyperthyroidism patients aged 18 to 65 whose new diagnosis was of under 2 months' duration. The authors diagnosed from clinical symptoms, serum thyroxine, TRAb, thyroid ultrasound and orbital computed tomography. Trimming took off 8 bases at V and 0 bases at J, with 8 bases between the two ends. Looked up from germline, CDR1 is WSHSY and CDR2 is SAAADI. The CDR3 is 13 amino acids. The chain carries TRBV10-2 and TRBJ1-5, with D possibly being TRBD1 (6 bases). Sequenced input: peripheral blood or thyroid tissue (not recorded which). The TCR sequence derives from an adult man with Graves' hyperthyroidism. CDR3 sequence reads: CASHRDSNQPQHF. For the CDR3, the DNA is TGCGCCAGCCACAGGGATAGCAATCAGCCCCAGCATTTT.